This TCR beta chain is drawn from a study of shared clonotypes between healthy human individuals. Notes on this clone: No antigen is known for it.

Several immunoSEQ 96-well plates shared each subset's DNA, each plate a replicate. Generated by immunoSEQ multiplex PCR, the TCRdb table keeps only in-frame clones and is missing some. Seen here are approximately 1,500,000 clones, approximately 98% observed once, and the top ten hold around 0.47%. General study points: Genetic and exposure-history diversity was limited by the small donor number. Compared with memory subsets, naive subsets generally had larger estimated richness.

This CDR3 spans 17 amino acids. V lost 1 base and J 2 bases, leaving 15 bases between the germline ends. The V gene's germline CDR1 is SGHAT and CDR2 FQDESV (reference sequence). The V and J genes are TRBV11-1 and TRBJ2-1; a possible D gene is TRBD2 (5 bases). Sequencing input: naive CD4+ T cells sorted from blood. Subset specified: CD45RA+ positively selected. The clonotype was recovered from a man aged 30 to 45 in good health. CDR3 bases: TGTGCCAGCAGCTTAGGGCTCACTAGTAACACCTACAATGAGCAGTTCTTC. The encoded protein is CASSLGLTSNTYNEQFF.